Presented here are 11 T cell receptor beta chains from one specimen sequenced in a study of blood T cell repertoires in COVID-19. Assay: immunoSEQ multiplex PCR; the TCRdb copy retains only in-frame clones and omits some. The sample lists 200,000 to 250,000 clones, 86% occurring once. The specimen sequenced was peripheral blood. These receptors originate from an elderly man with acute or convalescent COVID-19.

The chain employs TRBV5-5 and TRBJ1-2; 10 nucleotides line up with TRBD1. The CDR3 is 17 amino acids. V trimming: 6 bases; J trimming: 4 bases; junction bases outside the gene matches: 15. CDR1 and CDR2 (germline): SGHKS, YYEKEE (reference sequence). In nucleotides, the CDR3 is TGTGCCAGCAACTCAGGAGAGACAGGGGGCGCCGGCTATGGCTACACCTTC. Translating it yields CASNSGETGGAGYGYTF. Together with reference TRBV5-5 and TRBJ1-2, the CDR3 gives the full variable domain: DAGVTQSPTHLIKTRGQQVTLRCSPISGHKSVSWYQQVLGQGPQFIFQYYEKEERGRGNFPDRFSARQFPNYSSELNVNALLLGDSALYLCASNSGETGGAGYGYTFGSGTRLTVV.

The V and J genes are TRBV5-1 and TRBJ2-2; no clear D gene. The CDR3 covers 14 residues. V lost 0 bases and J 6 bases, leaving 9 bases between the germline ends. Germline CDR1 reads SGHRS; CDR2 reads YFSETQ. CDR3 DNA sequence: TGCGCCAGCAGCTTGGAACAGCCGGCCGGGGAGCTGTTTTTT. Translation: CASSLEQPAGELFF.

The genes are TRBV19 and TRBJ1-2, with 7 bases aligning to TRBD1. CDR1 is LNHDA and CDR2 is SQIVND in the germline V gene (reference sequence). The CDR3 totals 14 residues. With 4 bases clipped from V and 5 bases from J, the junction kept 7 bases outside the gene matches. CDR3 in amino acids: CASSRGQEVYGYTF. The CDR3 DNA is TGTGCCAGTAGTAGAGGACAGGAAGTATATGGCTACACCTTC.

The chain links TRBV5-1 to TRBJ2-5, with 7 bases matching TRBD1. The CDR3 has 14 residues. The ends lost 0 bases at V and 5 bases at J; junction bases unmatched: 4. In germline, CDR1 is SGHRS, CDR2 YFSETQ. CDR3 protein: CASSLETGRETQYF. CDR3 nucleotide sequence: TGCGCCAGCAGCTTGGAGACAGGGCGGGAGACCCAGTACTTC.

V is TRBV19 and J is TRBJ2-6, with 8 bases fitting TRBD2. Looked up from germline, CDR1 is LNHDA and CDR2 is SQIVND (reference sequence). With 3 bases clipped from V and 2 bases from J, the junction kept 0 bases outside the gene matches. There are 15 residues in the CDR3. The DNA of the CDR3 is TGTGCCAGTAGTATCGGGGGGGCTGGGGCCAACGTCCTGACTTTC. It is translated as CASSIGGAGANVLTF. Supplemented by reference TRBV19 and TRBJ2-6, the full variable domain reads DGGITQSPKYLFRKEGQNVTLSCEQNLNHDAMYWYRQDPGQGLRLIYYSQIVNDFQKGDIAEGYSVSREKKESFPLTVTSAQKNPTAFYLCASSIGGAGANVLTFGAGSRLTVL.

V usage is TRBV2 and J usage is TRBJ1-3; D may be TRBD1 (5 bases). CDR1 SNHLY and CDR2 FYNNEI come from the germline V gene. With 2 bases removed from V and 4 bases from J, the gap between germline ends came to 15 bases. The CDR3 extends over 16 amino acids. CDR3 protein: CASSEILGHVGNTIYF. The DNA of the CDR3 is TGTGCCAGCAGTGAAATACTGGGGCACGTGGGAAACACCATATATTTT.

This clone was counted between two and nine times. The V and J genes are TRBV7-8 and TRBJ1-5; TRBD1 is a possible D gene (6 bases). There are 13 residues in the CDR3. The germline V gene encodes CDR1 SGHVS and CDR2 FQNEAQ. The V end lost 5 bases, the J end lost 8 bases, and 13 bases lay between the germline ends. The chain's CDR3 is CASSRTGTEPQHF. The CDR3 DNA sequence: TGTGCCAGCAGCAGAACAGGGACCGAGCCCCAGCATTTT.

The chain employs TRBV10-3 and TRBJ2-3, with 11 bases aligning to TRBD2. This CDR3 region has 14 residues. V was pared by 6 bases and J by 4 bases, with 3 bases of the junction left unmatched. The V gene's germline CDR1 is ENHRY and CDR2 SYGVKD. The DNA of the CDR3 is TGTGCCATCAGAACTAGCGGGGGCCCAGATACGCAGTATTTT. It encodes CAIRTSGGPDTQYF.

J is TRBJ2-7 and V is TRBV5-1; D unresolved. The CDR3 is 17 residues long. Germline V gene lookup returns CDR1 SGHRS and CDR2 YFSETQ. Trimming removed 4 bases at V and 2 bases at J, with 22 bases between. The CDR3 DNA reads as TGCGCCAGCAGCCCCCGGATACGGGTTCGTTCGGCCTACGAGCAGTACTTC. Amino acid sequence: CASSPRIRVRSAYEQYF. Drawing the rest from reference TRBV5-1 and TRBJ2-7, the complete variable domain is KAGVTQTPRYLIKTRGQQVTLSCSPISGHRSVSWYQQTPGQGLQFLFEYFSETQRNKGNFPGRFSGRQFSNSRSEMNVSTLELGDSALYLCASSPRIRVRSAYEQYFGPGTRLTVT.

The V gene is TRBV5-1, the J gene TRBJ2-3; maybe TRBD1 (5 bases). V lost 6 bases and J 2 bases, leaving 13 bases between the germline ends. Germline values: CDR1 SGHRS, CDR2 YFSETQ. The CDR3 is made up of 14 amino acids. In DNA form, the CDR3 reads TGCGCCAGCATCGCAGGGCAGGACACAGATACGCAGTATTTT. This gives the protein CASIAGQDTDTQYF.

This clone was observed once. This chain joins TRBV7-2 and TRBJ2-3; D is possibly TRBD1 (7 bases). The V end was cut by 5 bases, the J end by 4 bases, with 16 bases between. The CDR3 length is 15 residues. Germline V CDR1 and CDR2: SGHTA, FQGNSA. The CDR3 nucleotides read TGTGCCAGCAGCCAAAGACAGGGCGGGGCAGATACGCAGTATTTT. The encoded protein is CASSQRQGGADTQYF.